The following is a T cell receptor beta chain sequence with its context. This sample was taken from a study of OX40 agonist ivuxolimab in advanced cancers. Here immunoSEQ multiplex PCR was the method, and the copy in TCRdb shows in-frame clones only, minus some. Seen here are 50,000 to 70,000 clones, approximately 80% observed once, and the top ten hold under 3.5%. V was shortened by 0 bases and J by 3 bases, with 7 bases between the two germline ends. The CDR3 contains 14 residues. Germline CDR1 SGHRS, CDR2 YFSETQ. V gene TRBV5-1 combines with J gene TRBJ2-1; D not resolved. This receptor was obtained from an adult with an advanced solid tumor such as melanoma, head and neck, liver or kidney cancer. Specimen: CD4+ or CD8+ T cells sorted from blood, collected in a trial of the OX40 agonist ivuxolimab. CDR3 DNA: TGCGCCAGCAGCTTGGAAACCGTCTACAATGAGCAGTTCTTC. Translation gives CASSLETVYNEQFF.